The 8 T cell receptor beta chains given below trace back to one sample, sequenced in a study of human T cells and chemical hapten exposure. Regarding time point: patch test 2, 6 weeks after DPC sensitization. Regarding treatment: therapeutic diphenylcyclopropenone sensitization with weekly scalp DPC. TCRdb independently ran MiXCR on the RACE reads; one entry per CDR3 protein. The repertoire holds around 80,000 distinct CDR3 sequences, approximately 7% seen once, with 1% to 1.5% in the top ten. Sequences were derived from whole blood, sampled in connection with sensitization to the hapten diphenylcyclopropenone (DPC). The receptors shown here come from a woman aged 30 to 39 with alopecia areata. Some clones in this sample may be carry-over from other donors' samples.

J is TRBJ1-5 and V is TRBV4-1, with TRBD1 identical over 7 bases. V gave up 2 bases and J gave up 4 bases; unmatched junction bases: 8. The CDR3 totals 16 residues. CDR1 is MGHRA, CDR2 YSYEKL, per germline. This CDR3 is CASSQLLQGRNQPQHF. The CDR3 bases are TGCGCCAGCAGCCAACTGTTACAGGGGCGGAATCAGCCCCAGCATTTT.

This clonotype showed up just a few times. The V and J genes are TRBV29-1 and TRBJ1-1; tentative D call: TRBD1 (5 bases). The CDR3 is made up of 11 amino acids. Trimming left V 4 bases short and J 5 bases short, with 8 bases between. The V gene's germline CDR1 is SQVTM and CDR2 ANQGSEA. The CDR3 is CSVGGGTEAFF. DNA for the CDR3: TGCAGCGTTGGTGGGGGGACTGAAGCTTTCTTT.

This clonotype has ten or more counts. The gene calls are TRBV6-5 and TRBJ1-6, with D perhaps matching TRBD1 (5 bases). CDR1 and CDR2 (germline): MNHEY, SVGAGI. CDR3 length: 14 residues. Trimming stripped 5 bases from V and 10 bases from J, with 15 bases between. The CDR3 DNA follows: TGTGCCAGCAGTAGACAGATCGGGGTATCACCCCTCCACTTT. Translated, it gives CASSRQIGVSPLHF.

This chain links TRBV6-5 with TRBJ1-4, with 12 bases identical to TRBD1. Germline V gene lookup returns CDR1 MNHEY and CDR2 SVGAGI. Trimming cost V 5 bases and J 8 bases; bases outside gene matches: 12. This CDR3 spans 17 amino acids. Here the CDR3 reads CASSRGGTGGRDEKLFF. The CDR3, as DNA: TGTGCCAGCAGTCGGGGGGGGACAGGGGGCCGGGACGAAAAACTGTTTTTT.

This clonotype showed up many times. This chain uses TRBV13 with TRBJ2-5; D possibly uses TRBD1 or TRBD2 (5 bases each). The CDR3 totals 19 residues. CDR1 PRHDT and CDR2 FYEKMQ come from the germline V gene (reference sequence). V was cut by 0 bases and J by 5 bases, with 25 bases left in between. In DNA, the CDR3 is TGTGCCAGCAGCTTAGGTTCTACGAGAGGGGAGCAGGGTATGGAGACCCAGTACTTC. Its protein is CASSLGSTRGEQGMETQYF. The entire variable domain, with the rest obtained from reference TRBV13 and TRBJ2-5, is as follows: AAGVIQSPRHLIKEKRETATLKCYPIPRHDTVYWYQQGPGQDPQFLISFYEKMQSDKGSIPDRFSAQQFSDYHSELNMSSLELGDSALYFCASSLGSTRGEQGMETQYFGPGTRLLVL.

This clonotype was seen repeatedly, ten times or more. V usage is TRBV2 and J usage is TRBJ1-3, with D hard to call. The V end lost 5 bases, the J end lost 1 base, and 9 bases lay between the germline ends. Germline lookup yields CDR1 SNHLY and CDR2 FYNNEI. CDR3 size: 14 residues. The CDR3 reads CASSLTQSGNTIYF. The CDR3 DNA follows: TGTGCCAGCAGTCTTACACAATCTGGAAACACCATATATTTT.

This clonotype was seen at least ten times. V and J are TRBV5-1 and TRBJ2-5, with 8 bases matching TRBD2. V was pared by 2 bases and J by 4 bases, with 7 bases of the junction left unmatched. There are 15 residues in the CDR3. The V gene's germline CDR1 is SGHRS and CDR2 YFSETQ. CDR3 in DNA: TGCGCCAGCAGCTTCACGGGGGGGAAACGAGAGACCCAGTACTTC. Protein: CASSFTGGKRETQYF.

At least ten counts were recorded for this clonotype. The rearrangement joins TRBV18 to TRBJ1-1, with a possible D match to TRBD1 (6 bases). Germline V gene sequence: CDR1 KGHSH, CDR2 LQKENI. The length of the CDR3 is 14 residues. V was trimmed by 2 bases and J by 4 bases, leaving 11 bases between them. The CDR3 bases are TGTGCCAGCTCACCAAGTACAGGGCCCACTGAAGCTTTCTTT. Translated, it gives CASSPSTGPTEAFF. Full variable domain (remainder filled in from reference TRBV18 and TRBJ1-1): NAGVMQNPRHLVRRRGQEARLRCSPMKGHSHVYWYRQLPEEGLKFMVYLQKENIIDESGMPKERFSAEFPKEGPSILRIQQVVRGDSAAYFCASSPSTGPTEAFFGQGTRLTVV.